This TCR beta chain was recovered during a study of T-cell reconstitution after alpha-beta-depleted transplantation in children (dated by TCRdb to the mid-2010s). Regarding the complete study: The study quantitatively tracked T-cell immune reconstitution after TCRalphabeta/CD19-depleted allogeneic hematopoietic cell transplantation in children using TCR repertoire profiling.

Here is what the overall study found, with its caveats: Hyperexpanded clone frequencies declined over subsequent months; after one year, T-cell counts and TCRbeta diversity were mostly attributed to newly produced T cells. In some patients, the high TCRbeta diversity seen at day 60 was put down to recipient T cells and intrathymic progenitors that had survived conditioning. The apparently early alphabetaT-cell count recovery about two months after transplant was reportedly dependent on only several hundred rapidly expanded clones derived from non-depleted graft cells.

CDR3 length: 15 amino acids, cysteine to phenylalanine. Of the read, only the CDR3 DNA is kept; its 45 bases are in frame from base 1. Via the germline V gene, CDR1 is SGHVS and CDR2 FQNEAQ. The trim is 4 bases for V and 4 bases for J, with a gap of 11 bases between the germline ends. Library construction relied on PCR. Sequencing used an Illumina HiSeq 2500. To normalize quantification of the TCRbeta repertoire, the TCR libraries were built with molecular barcoding that relied on unique molecular identifiers. The public reads were quality trimmed at Q25 with fastp and then assembled into clones with MiXCR by TCRdb, keeping productive beta chains. Every CDR3 protein is listed once, alongside the most common genes and DNA of its rows. In all, the sample holds approximately 44,000 distinct CDR3 sequences, and less than 6% of those were seen once. The ten largest clones add up to roughly 31% of the sample.

The time point label of this sample denotes: day 60 (about 2 months) after transplantation. This specimen's treatment or condition label, per the study, means: allogeneic hematopoietic cell transplantation with graft depleted of TCRalphabeta T cells and CD19 B cells. The transplant recipients were children given TCRalphabeta/CD19-depleted allogeneic hematopoietic cell grafts. This clonotype has ten or more counts. Its antigen remains unidentified. It has no much larger one-base neighbor in the sample; base qualities were not kept. The TCR comes from a female patient aged 2-10 years who had a stem cell transplant for aplastic anemia, so the T cells may come from the graft donor. The sequence links TRBV7-8 to TRBJ1-6, with the D gene not clear enough to name. The material was PBMCs, mostly from graft donor cells, obtained 60 days after TCRalphabeta/CD19-depleted stem cell transplant. The CDR3 protein sequence reads: CASSSNPGYNSPLHF. The sequenced DNA: TGTGCCAGCAGCTCCAATCCGGGGTATAATTCACCCCTCCACTTT.